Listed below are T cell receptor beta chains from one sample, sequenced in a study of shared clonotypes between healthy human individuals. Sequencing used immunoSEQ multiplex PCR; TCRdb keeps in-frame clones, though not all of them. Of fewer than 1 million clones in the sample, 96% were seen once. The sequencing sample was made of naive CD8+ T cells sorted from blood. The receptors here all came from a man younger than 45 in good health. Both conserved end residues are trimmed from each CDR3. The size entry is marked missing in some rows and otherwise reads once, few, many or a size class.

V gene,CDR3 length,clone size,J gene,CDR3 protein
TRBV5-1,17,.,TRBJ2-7,ASSFTPPSLDPDPYEQY
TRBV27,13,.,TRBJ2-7,ASSYRGLSSYEQY
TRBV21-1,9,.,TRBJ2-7,ASRGGSEQY
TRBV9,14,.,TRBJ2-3,ASSPRGVGDTDTQY
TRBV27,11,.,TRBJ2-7,ASIGGHDYEQY
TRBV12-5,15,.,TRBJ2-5,ASGLWGGLPGQETQY
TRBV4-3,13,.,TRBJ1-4,ASSQDIIQSEKLF
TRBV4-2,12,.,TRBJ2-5,ASSQLGEQETQY
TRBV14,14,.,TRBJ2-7,ASSHPRGQGRNEQY
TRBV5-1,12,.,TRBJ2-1,ASSLRGLADEQF
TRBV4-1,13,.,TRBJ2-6,ASSQGVSGANVLT
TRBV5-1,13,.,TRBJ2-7,ASSLSAGVMPEQY
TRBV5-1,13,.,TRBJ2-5,ASSWDPLGQETQY
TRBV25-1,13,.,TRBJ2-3,ASSVAETSTDTQY
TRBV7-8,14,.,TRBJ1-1,ASSPLQGQANTEAF
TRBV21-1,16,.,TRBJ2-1,ASSKDLWGTSSYNEQF
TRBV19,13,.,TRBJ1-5,ASSIDGGSNQPQH
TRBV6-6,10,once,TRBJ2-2,ASSGLMGELF
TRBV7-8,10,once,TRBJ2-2,ASSFLTGELF
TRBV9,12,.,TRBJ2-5,ASSVGGQLETQY
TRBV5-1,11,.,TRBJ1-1,ASSEWGGTEAF
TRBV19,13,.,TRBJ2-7,ASRFSTGGQYEQY
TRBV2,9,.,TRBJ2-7,ASSEASEQY
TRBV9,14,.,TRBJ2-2,ASSSPSGTYTGELF
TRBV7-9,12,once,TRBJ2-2,ASSFNRGHGELF
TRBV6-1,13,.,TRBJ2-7,ASSPRTGGTDEQY
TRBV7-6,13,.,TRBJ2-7,ASSASGTSGYEQY
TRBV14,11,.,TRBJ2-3,ASSQEATDTQY
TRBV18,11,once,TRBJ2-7,ASSRTVAYEQY
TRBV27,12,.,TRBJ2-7,ASSSGTRSYEQY
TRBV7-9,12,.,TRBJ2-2,ASSLGSGTGELF